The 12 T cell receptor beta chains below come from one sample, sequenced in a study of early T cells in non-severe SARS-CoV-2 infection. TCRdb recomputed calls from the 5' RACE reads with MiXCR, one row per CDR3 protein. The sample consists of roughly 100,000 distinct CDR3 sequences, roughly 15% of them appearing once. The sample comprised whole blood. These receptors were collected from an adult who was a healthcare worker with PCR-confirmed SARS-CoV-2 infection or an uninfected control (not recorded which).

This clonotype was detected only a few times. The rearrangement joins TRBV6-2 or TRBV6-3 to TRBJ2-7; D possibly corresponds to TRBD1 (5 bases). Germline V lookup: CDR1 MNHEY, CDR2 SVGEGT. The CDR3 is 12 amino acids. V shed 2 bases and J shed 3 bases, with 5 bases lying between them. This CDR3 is CASSYDSYEQYF. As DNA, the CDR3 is TGTGCCAGCAGTTACGACAGCTACGAGCAGTACTTC.

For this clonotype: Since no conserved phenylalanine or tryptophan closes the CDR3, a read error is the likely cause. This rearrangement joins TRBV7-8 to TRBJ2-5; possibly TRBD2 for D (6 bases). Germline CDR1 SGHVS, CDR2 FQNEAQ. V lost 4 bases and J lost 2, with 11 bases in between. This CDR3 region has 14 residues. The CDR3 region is CASSSPAGQETQYL. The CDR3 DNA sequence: TGTGCCAGCAGCTCTCCGGCGGGGCAAGAGACCCAGTACCTC.

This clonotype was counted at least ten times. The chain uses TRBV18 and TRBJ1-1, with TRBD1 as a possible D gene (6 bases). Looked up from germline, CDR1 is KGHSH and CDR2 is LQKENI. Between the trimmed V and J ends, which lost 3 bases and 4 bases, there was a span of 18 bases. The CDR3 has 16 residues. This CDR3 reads CASSPEGGAQGTEAFF. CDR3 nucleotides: TGTGCCAGCTCACCTGAGGGGGGGGCGCAGGGCACTGAAGCTTTCTTT.

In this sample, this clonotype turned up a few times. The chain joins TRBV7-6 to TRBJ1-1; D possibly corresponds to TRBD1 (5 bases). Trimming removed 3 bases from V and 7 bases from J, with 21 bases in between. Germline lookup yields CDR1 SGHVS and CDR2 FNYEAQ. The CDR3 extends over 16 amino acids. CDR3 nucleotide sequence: TGTGCCAGCAGCTTGGGGCCATCCGGTGGCGCAAATGAAGCTTTCTTT. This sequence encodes CASSLGPSGGANEAFF.

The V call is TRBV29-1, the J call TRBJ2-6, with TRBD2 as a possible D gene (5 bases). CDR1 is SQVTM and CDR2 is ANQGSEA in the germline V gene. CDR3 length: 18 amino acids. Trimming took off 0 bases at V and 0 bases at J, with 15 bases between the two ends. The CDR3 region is CSVEDRSGPLSGANVLTF. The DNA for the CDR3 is TGCAGCGTTGAAGATCGGAGCGGACCCCTCTCTGGGGCCAACGTCCTGACTTTC.

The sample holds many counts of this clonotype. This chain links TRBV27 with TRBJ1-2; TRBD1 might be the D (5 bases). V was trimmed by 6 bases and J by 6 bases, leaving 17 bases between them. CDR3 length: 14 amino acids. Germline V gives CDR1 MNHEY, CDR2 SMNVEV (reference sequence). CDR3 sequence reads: CASSPGGGRNGYTF. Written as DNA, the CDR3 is TGTGCCAGCAGCCCAGGTGGGGGGAGGAATGGCTACACCTTC.

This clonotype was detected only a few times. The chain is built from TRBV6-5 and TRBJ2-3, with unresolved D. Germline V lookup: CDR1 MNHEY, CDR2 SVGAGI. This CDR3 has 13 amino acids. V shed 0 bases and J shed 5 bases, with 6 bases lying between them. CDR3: CASSYSKGDTQYF. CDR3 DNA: TGTGCCAGCAGTTACTCGAAGGGAGATACGCAGTATTTT.

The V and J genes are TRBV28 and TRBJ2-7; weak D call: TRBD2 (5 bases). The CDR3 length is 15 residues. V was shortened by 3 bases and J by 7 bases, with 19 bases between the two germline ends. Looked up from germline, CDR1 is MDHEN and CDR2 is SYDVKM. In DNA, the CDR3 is TGTGCCAGCAGTTTGGCCGGGATCCCCTCTCGGGAGCAGTACTTC. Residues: CASSLAGIPSREQYF. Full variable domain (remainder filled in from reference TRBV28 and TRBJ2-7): DVKVTQSSRYLVKRTGEKVFLECVQDMDHENMFWYRQDPGLGLRLIYFSYDVKMKEKGDIPEGYSVSREKKERFSLILESASTNQTSMYLCASSLAGIPSREQYFGPGTRLTVT.

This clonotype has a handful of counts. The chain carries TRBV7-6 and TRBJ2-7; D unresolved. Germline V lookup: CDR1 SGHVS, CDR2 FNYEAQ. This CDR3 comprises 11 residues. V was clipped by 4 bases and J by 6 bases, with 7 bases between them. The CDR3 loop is CASSSRGEQYF. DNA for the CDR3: TGTGCCAGCAGCTCGAGAGGCGAGCAGTACTTC.

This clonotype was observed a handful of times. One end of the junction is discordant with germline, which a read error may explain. CDR3 DNA: TGTGCCAACAGTGCCCCGACAGGGTCATACACAGATACGCAGTATTTT. Translating gives CANSAPTGSYTDTQYF. The chain combines TRBV28 with TRBJ2-3; TRBD1 aligns across 7 bases. The CDR3 loop spans 16 amino acids. Per germline, CDR1 MDHEN and CDR2 SYDVKM.

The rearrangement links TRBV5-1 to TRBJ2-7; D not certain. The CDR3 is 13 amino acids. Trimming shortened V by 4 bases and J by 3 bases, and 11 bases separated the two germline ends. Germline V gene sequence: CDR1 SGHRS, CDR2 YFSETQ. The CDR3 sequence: CASSHGDHYEQYF. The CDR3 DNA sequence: TGCGCCAGCAGCCACGGAGATCACTACGAGCAGTACTTC.

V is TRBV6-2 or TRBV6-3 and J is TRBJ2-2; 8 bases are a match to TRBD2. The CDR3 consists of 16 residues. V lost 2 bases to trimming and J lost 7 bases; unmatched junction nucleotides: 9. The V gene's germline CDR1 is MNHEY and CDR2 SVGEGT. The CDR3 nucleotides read TGTGCCAGCAGTTACGACGGGACTAGACTTGTCGGGGAGCTGTTTTTT. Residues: CASSYDGTRLVGELFF.